This TCR beta chain came from a study of OX40 agonist ivuxolimab in advanced cancers. CDR1 and CDR2 (germline): SNHLY, FYNNEI. The CDR3 region is 16 residues in length, termini included. Concerning this clone itself: What it binds is not known. The DNA is omitted, as the CDR3 cannot be located on it reliably, and the CDR3 follows TCRdb's listing.

On cycle 4 day 1 and cycle 7 day 1, as well as at baseline, blood was sampled. Repertoires were generated with immunoSEQ multiplex PCR, while TCRdb's copy carries only in-frame clones and drops some. The sample lists more than 35,000 clones, 80% seen once, with roughly 7.3% in the top ten. Study findings and constraints: Certain nonresponding patients likewise had low normalized T-cell clonal expansion. By week 6 at 0.1 to 3.0 mg/kg, blood CD4+ and CD8+ T cells had expanded clonally.

The specimen was CD4+ or CD8+ T cells sorted from blood, collected in a trial of the OX40 agonist ivuxolimab. The TCR comes from an adult with an advanced solid tumor such as melanoma, head and neck, liver or kidney cancer. The chain recombines TRBV2 with TRBJ2-2; no check of the table's D call, TRBD2, against the DNA was made. The CDR3 here is CASSTSTGEFTGELFF.